This T cell receptor beta chain is drawn from a study of radiotherapy plus CTLA-4 blockade in lung cancer. Sequenced by immunoSEQ multiplex PCR; TCRdb stores in-frame clones only, minus some. The table shows 25,000 to 35,000 clones, with approximately 82% occurring only once. Study outcomes and limitations: An expansion of tumor-derived TCR clones occurred in blood after radiotherapy plus ipilimumab.

In the case of this clone: Its target is unknown.

The germline gives CDR1 MNHNS, CDR2 SASEGT. Trimming removed 0 bases at V and 6 bases at J, with 18 bases between. The CDR3 loop spans 17 amino acids. The receptor comes from a human donor with non-small cell lung cancer who had stable disease on radiotherapy plus ipilimumab. The chain is built from TRBV6-1 and TRBJ2-1, with D perhaps being TRBD1 or TRBD2 (5 bases each). The specimen was peripheral blood, collected from a patient treated with radiotherapy plus ipilimumab. CDR3 nucleotide sequence: TGTGCCAGCAGTGAAGCACCGATGGGGGTTTTTATCAATGAGCAGTTCTTC. It specifies CASSEAPMGVFINEQFF.